A single sample gave rise to the 22 T cell receptor beta chains below, sequenced in a study of blood T cell repertoires in COVID-19. TCRdb keeps only in-frame clones here, not all; method: immunoSEQ multiplex PCR. The sample lists about 250,000 clones, 70% to 90% occurring once. Sequencing input: PBMCs or T cells enriched from blood (not recorded which). The receptors come from a woman aged 50 to 60 with acute COVID-19.

The chain joins TRBV30 to TRBJ2-1, with D maybe TRBD2 (6 bases). Germline V gene lookup returns CDR1 GTSNPN and CDR2 SVGIG (reference sequence). The V end was cut by 0 bases, the J end by 8 bases, with 8 bases between. This CDR3 has 12 residues. The CDR3 nucleotides are TGTGCCTGGAGTGTAGGAGGGGATGAGCAGTTCTTC. Its protein is CAWSVGGDEQFF.

This chain uses TRBV5-1 with TRBJ2-7; 12 nucleotides line up with TRBD1. V shed 0 bases and J 1 base; nucleotides not matched to a gene: 8. From germline, CDR1 is SGHRS and CDR2 YFSETQ. The CDR3 is 18 amino acids. CDR3: CASSLAEGQGASSYEQYF. CDR3 sequence (DNA): TGCGCCAGCAGCTTGGCCGAGGGACAGGGGGCATCATCCTACGAGCAGTACTTC.

Written as DNA, the CDR3 is TGTGCCAGCAGTTCGGGGGGGGCTGGCACTGAAGCTTTCTTT. Its translation is CASSSGGAGTEAFF. This sequence joins TRBV6-5 and TRBJ1-1; possible D gene TRBD1, 6 bases. The CDR3 runs 14 residues. The germline V gene has CDR1 MNHEY and CDR2 SVGAGI. The germline V and J ends were trimmed by 4 bases and 4 bases, with 13 bases remaining between them.

This chain joins TRBV6-2 or TRBV6-3 and TRBJ2-7, with a tentative D call TRBD2 (5 bases). V was pared by 0 bases and J by 1 base, with 25 bases between. Germline lookup yields CDR1 MNHEY and CDR2 SVGEGT. CDR3 length: 20 amino acids. The CDR3 coding sequence is TGTGCCAGCAGTTACTCCCCCCCCGGCAGCAGAGCGAGGAGGTCCTACGAGCAGTACTTC. Translated: CASSYSPPGSRARRSYEQYF.

This sequence joins TRBV4-3 and TRBJ1-2, with a weak D call TRBD1 (5 bases). Germline V gene data show CDR1 as LGHNA and CDR2 as YSLEER. V was trimmed by 0 bases and J by 8 bases, leaving 10 bases between them. The CDR3 consists of 13 residues. Written as DNA, the CDR3 is TGCGCCAGCAGCCAAGATGTGGCAGGGGGCTACACCTTC. Translated, it gives CASSQDVAGGYTF.

The CDR3 nucleotides read TGTGCCAGCAGCCCGTCTACGGGACTTTCTTTCTATGGCTACACCTTC. Amino acids: CASSPSTGLSFYGYTF. The chain joins TRBV3-1 (or the pseudogene TRBV3-2) to TRBJ1-2; TRBD1 is a possible D gene (5 bases). V lost 4 bases and J lost 4, with 19 bases in between. Germline CDR1 is LGHDT and CDR2 is YNNKEL (reference sequence). The CDR3 extends over 16 amino acids.

The chain combines TRBV7-9 with TRBJ1-3, with D maybe TRBD1 (5 bases). The CDR3 covers 15 residues. V lost 4 bases to trimming and J lost 1 base, with 11 bases between them. The V gene's germline CDR1 is SEHNR and CDR2 FQNEAQ (reference sequence). CDR3 protein: CASSWRGVSGNTIYF. The CDR3 nucleotides are TGTGCCAGCAGCTGGCGGGGGGTATCTGGAAACACCATATATTTT.

The chain uses TRBV7-3 and TRBJ1-6; D might be TRBD1 (5 bases). There are 13 residues in the CDR3. V shed 5 bases and J shed 7 bases, with 9 bases lying between them. CDR1 and CDR2 (germline): SGHTA, FQGTGA. The CDR3 DNA sequence: TGTGCCAGCAGCGTACAGGAAAATTCACCCCTCCACTTT. Translating it yields CASSVQENSPLHF.

This chain joins TRBV5-1 and TRBJ1-5; 10 bases map to TRBD1. Trimming at V came to 0 bases and at J to 2 bases, leaving 5 bases not matched to a gene. Per germline, CDR1 SGHRS and CDR2 YFSETQ. CDR3 size: 17 residues. The CDR3 loop is CASSLGDRGSGNQPQHF. CDR3 in DNA: TGCGCCAGCAGCTTGGGGGACAGGGGAAGCGGCAATCAGCCCCAGCATTTT.

The chain carries TRBV7-2 and TRBJ1-2; 7 bases are a match to TRBD1. V dropped 5 bases and J dropped 4; count of bases not matched to a gene: 7. Germline lookup yields CDR1 SGHTA and CDR2 FQGNSA. This CDR3 has 14 amino acids. CDR3 bases: TGTGCCAGCAGCCTCTCTGAGGGGGCCTATGGCTACACCTTC. Protein: CASSLSEGAYGYTF. Complete variable domain (other parts from reference TRBV7-2 and TRBJ1-2): GAGVSQSPSNKVTEKGKDVELRCDPISGHTALYWYRQSLGQGLEFLIYFQGNSAPDKSGLPSDRFSAERTGGSVSTLTIQRTQQEDSAVYLCASSLSEGAYGYTFGSGTRLTVV.

The chain couples TRBV18 to TRBJ1-3; TRBD1 is a possible D gene (6 bases). The germline V gene has CDR1 KGHSH and CDR2 LQKENI. CDR3 length: 19 residues. Trimming removed 5 bases at V and 0 bases at J, with 23 bases between. CDR3 sequence: CASSTLQLQGKDSGNTIYF. In nucleotides, the CDR3 is TGTGCCAGCTCAACCCTCCAGCTGCAGGGGAAGGACTCTGGAAACACCATATATTTT. The full variable domain, completed using reference TRBV18 and TRBJ1-3, is NAGVMQNPRHLVRRRGQEARLRCSPMKGHSHVYWYRQLPEEGLKFMVYLQKENIIDESGMPKERFSAEFPKEGPSILRIQQVVRGDSAAYFCASSTLQLQGKDSGNTIYFGEGSWLTVV.

This rearrangement joins TRBV30 to TRBJ1-1; 7 bases map to TRBD1. Losses at the gene ends were 4 bases for V and 2 bases for J; bases not matched to a gene: 4. Looked up from germline, CDR1 is GTSNPN and CDR2 is SVGIG (reference sequence). The CDR3 contains 13 residues. The CDR3 sequence is CAWNRGHNTEAFF. The CDR3 DNA follows: TGTGCCTGGAACAGGGGACATAACACTGAAGCTTTCTTT.

As regards this clone: The same CDR3 is also encoded by other DNA sequences in this sample. The CDR3 DNA sequence: TGTGCCAGCAGCCCACCGGGACTAGCTAGCACAGATACGCAGTATTTT. Its translation: CASSPPGLASTDTQYF. The chain couples TRBV7-2 to TRBJ2-3, with 9 bases fitting TRBD2. CDR3 length equals 16 residues. The V segment lost 5 bases and the J segment 0 bases; nucleotides outside the gene matches: 6. Germline loops: CDR1 SGHTA, CDR2 FQGNSA.

The rearrangement uses TRBV11-2 and TRBJ1-1; no clear D gene. There are 15 residues in the CDR3. CDR1 is SGHAT and CDR2 is FQNNGV in the germline V gene. V shed 0 bases and J shed 1 base, with 9 bases lying between them. The CDR3 region is CASSLEFQANTEAFF. The CDR3 DNA sequence: TGTGCCAGCAGCTTAGAGTTTCAGGCGAACACTGAAGCTTTCTTT.

The V call is TRBV5-4, the J call TRBJ2-2, with 9 nucleotides matching TRBD2. CDR1 is SGHNT, CDR2 YYREEE, per germline (reference sequence). This CDR3 spans 14 amino acids. V shed 9 bases and J 4 bases; nucleotides not matched to a gene: 7. The CDR3 DNA follows: TGTGCCACCTACTGGCGGGGGGGCACCGGGGAGCTGTTTTTT. Encoded protein: CATYWRGGTGELFF.

This rearrangement joins TRBV5-1 to TRBJ1-2; 9 positions match TRBD1. This CDR3 is 14 amino acids long. Trimming removed 0 bases from V and 3 bases from J; junction bases left unmatched: 0. CDR1 and CDR2 (germline): SGHRS, YFSETQ. The CDR3 region is CASSLGTGDYGYTF. The CDR3, as DNA: TGCGCCAGCAGCTTGGGGACAGGGGACTATGGCTACACCTTC.

The chain has TRBV2 and TRBJ2-7; 10 bases fit TRBD2. CDR3 length: 13 amino acids. V trimming: 8 bases; J trimming: 4 bases; junction bases outside the gene matches: 5. CDR1 is SNHLY and CDR2 is FYNNEI in the germline V gene. CDR3 amino acids: CASQSSGGYEQYF. The CDR3 DNA reads as TGTGCCAGCCAGTCTAGCGGGGGTTACGAGCAGTACTTC.

The DNA for the CDR3 is TGTGCCAGCAGTTCCCGCCCAGGGATTTGGACTGAAGCTTTCTTT. The encoded protein is CASSSRPGIWTEAFF. This sequence joins TRBV27 and TRBJ1-1, with D perhaps TRBD1 (5 bases). The CDR3 has 15 residues. Germline-derived CDR1 and CDR2 are MNHEY and SMNVEV (reference sequence). Trimming removed 4 bases from V and 5 bases from J, with 17 bases in between.

This chain links TRBV7-9 with TRBJ1-6; possible D gene TRBD1, 6 bases. V lost 1 base, J lost 8 bases, and 12 bases lay in between. Germline CDR1 is SEHNR and CDR2 is FQNEAQ (reference sequence). The CDR3 totals 15 residues. The CDR3 is CASSLVGATYSPLHF. CDR3 nucleotide sequence: TGTGCCAGCAGCTTAGTGGGGGCAACCTATTCACCCCTCCACTTT.

The rearrangement links TRBV6-5 to TRBJ1-2; 7 nucleotides match TRBD1. CDR3 length equals 15 residues. The germline V gene has CDR1 MNHEY and CDR2 SVGAGI. The ends lost 7 bases at V and 4 bases at J; junction bases unmatched: 12. The CDR3 DNA reads as TGTGCCAGCATTCAACCGGGACAGCGTTTCTATGGCTACACCTTC. It yields the protein CASIQPGQRFYGYTF.

V and J are TRBV29-1 and TRBJ1-2; D may be TRBD1 (6 bases). The CDR3 has 12 residues. CDR1 and CDR2 from the germline V gene are SQVTM and ANQGSEA. V was trimmed by 3 bases and J by 8 bases, leaving 13 bases between them. This CDR3 reads CSVDGGGRGYTF. In DNA form, the CDR3 reads TGCAGCGTTGATGGTGGGGGCCGGGGCTACACCTTC.

The chain combines TRBV3-1 (or the pseudogene TRBV3-2) with TRBJ2-1; 8 nucleotides match TRBD2. Germline values: CDR1 LGHDT, CDR2 YNNKEL (reference sequence). The CDR3 spans 16 residues. The J segment lost 4 bases and the V segment lost 0 bases, leaving 5 bases of the junction unmatched. CDR3: CASSQDQRGGYNEQFF. The CDR3 nucleotides are TGTGCCAGCAGCCAAGACCAACGGGGGGGATACAATGAGCAGTTCTTC.